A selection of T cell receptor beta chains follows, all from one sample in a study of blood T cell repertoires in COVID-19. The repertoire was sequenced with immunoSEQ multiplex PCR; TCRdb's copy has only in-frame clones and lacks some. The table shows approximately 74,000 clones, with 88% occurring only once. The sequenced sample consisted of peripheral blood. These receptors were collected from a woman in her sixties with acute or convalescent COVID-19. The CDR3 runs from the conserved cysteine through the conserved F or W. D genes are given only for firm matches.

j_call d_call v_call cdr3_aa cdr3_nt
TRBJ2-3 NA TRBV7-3 CASAQGSADTQYF TGTGCCAGTGCCCAAGGGAGCGCAGATACGCAGTATTTT
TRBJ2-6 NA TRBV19 CASSIANRVTSGANVLTF TGTGCCAGTAGTATCGCGAACAGGGTTACGTCCGGGGCCAACGTCCTGACTTTC
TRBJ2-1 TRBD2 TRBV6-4 CASSPTSGSEQFF TGTGCCAGCAGTCCGACGAGCGGGAGTGAGCAGTTCTTC
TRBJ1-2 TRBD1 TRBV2 CASRQQTGAYGYTF TGTGCCAGCAGGCAACAGACAGGGGCCTATGGCTACACCTTC
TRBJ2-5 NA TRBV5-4 CASSLVGGQETQYF TGTGCCAGCAGCTTGGTGGGGGGTCAAGAGACCCAGTACTTC
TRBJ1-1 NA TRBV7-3 CASSLTRGNTEAFF TGTGCCAGCAGCTTGACTAGGGGGAACACTGAAGCTTTCTTT
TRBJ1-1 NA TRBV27 CASSLGGAQYTEAFF TGTGCCAGCAGTTTAGGGGGGGCGCAGTACACTGAAGCTTTCTTT
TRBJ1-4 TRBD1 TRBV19 CASSTTGVALEKLFF TGTGCCAGTAGTACGACAGGGGTCGCGCTCGAAAAACTGTTTTTT
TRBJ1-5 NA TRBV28 CASSPDSYNQPQHF TGTGCCAGCAGCCCTGACAGCTACAATCAGCCCCAGCATTTT
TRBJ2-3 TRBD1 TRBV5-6 CASNLPGQGVTDTQYF TGTGCCAGCAATCTACCGGGACAGGGGGTCACAGATACGCAGTATTTT
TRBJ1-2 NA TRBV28 CASSFLESNYGYTF TGTGCCAGCAGTTTCCTGGAGTCTAACTATGGCTACACCTTC
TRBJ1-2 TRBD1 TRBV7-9 CASSLAGDRVNYGYTF TGTGCCAGCAGCTTAGCGGGGGACAGGGTGAACTATGGCTACACCTTC
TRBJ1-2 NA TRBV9 CASSVEIRGGYTF TGTGCCAGCAGCGTAGAGATTCGTGGCGGCTACACCTTC
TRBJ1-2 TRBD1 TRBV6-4 CASSPTPAGGLGYGYTF TGTGCCAGCAGTCCAACTCCCGCAGGGGGCCTTGGGTATGGCTACACCTTC
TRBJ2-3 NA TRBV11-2 CASSIVGLFTHFTDTQYF TGTGCCAGCAGCATAGTGGGACTTTTTACCCATTTCACAGATACGCAGTATTTT
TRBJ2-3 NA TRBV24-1 CATSAGGFDTDTQYF TGTGCCACCAGTGCCGGGGGTTTTGACACAGATACGCAGTATTTT
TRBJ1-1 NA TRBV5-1 CASSLNQGNTEAFF TGCGCCAGCAGCTTGAATCAGGGTAACACTGAAGCTTTCTTT
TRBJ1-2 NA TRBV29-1 CSVVTGSSYTF TGCAGCGTTGTAACAGGGTCGAGCTACACCTTC
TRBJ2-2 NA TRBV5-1 CASRGSFTNTGELFF TGCGCCAGCAGGGGCTCGTTTACGAACACCGGGGAGCTGTTTTTT
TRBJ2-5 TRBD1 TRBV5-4 CASRLQGEETQYF TGTGCCAGCAGGCTGCAGGGGGAAGAGACCCAGTACTTC
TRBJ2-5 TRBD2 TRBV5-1 CASSLGSGRAAETQYF TGCGCCAGCAGCTTGGGAAGCGGGAGGGCCGCAGAGACCCAGTACTTC
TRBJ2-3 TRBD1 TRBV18 CASSTGVKDTQYF TGTGCCAGCTCAACAGGGGTTAAAGATACGCAGTATTTT
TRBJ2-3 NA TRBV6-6 CASSYQRTQYF TGTGCCAGCAGTTACCAGCGGACGCAGTATTTT
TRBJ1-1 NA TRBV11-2 CASSFFVSNTEAFF TGTGCCAGCAGCTTTTTCGTTTCGAACACTGAAGCTTTCTTT
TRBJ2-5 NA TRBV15 CATSRDHPRETQYF TGTGCCACCAGCAGAGATCACCCTCGGGAGACCCAGTACTTC
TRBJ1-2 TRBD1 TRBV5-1 CASSLAIGTGFGYTF TGCGCCAGCAGCTTGGCTATAGGGACAGGGTTTGGCTACACCTTC
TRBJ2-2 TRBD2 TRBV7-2 CASSLGPLAGGGDTGELFF TGTGCCAGCAGCTTAGGCCCGCTAGCGGGAGGCGGGGACACCGGGGAGCTGTTTTTT
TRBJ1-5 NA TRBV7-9 CASSKKEGQPQHF TGTGCCAGCAGCAAGAAAGAGGGTCAGCCCCAGCATTTT
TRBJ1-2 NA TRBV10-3 CAISESRDTYGYTF TGTGCCATCAGTGAGTCGAGGGACACCTATGGCTACACCTTC
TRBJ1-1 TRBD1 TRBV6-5 CASSQNRGRFTEAFF TGTGCCAGCAGTCAAAACAGGGGGCGGTTTACTGAAGCTTTCTTT